This is a list of T cell receptor beta chains from one sample in a study of PD-1 blockade in classical Hodgkin lymphoma. Profiling relied on immunoSEQ multiplex PCR, and the TCRdb table lists in-frame clones only, not all of them. The data contain over 70,000 clones, 90% of them singletons. Source: peripheral blood mononuclear cells (PBMCs), taken before the fourth cycle of nivolumab. The receptors come from a human donor with classical Hodgkin lymphoma. Both conserved end residues are part of each CDR3. A D gene is named only where the DNA matches it firmly. Size is omitted from some rows. Given values are once, few, many or a class for expanded clones.

J,D,size,V,CDR3,DNA
TRBJ1-2,NA,few,TRBV15,CATSEGPSYGYTF,TGTGCCACCAGCGAGGGACCGAGCTATGGCTACACCTTC
TRBJ1-2,NA,NA,TRBV4-2,CASSHSSEAGYGYTF,TGTGCCAGCAGCCACTCGTCAGAGGCGGGCTATGGCTACACCTTC
TRBJ1-5,NA,NA,TRBV2,CASRVFENQPQHF,TGTGCCAGCAGGGTCTTCGAGAATCAGCCCCAGCATTTT
TRBJ2-1,NA,NA,TRBV7-7,CASSIQGAGDEQFF,TGTGCCAGCAGCATTCAGGGGGCGGGAGATGAGCAGTTCTTC
TRBJ1-4,NA,once,TRBV5-5,CASSRDGHEKLFF,TGTGCCAGCAGCAGGGACGGTCATGAAAAACTGTTTTTT
TRBJ2-7,TRBD1,NA,TRBV7-6,CASSPQSGQGREQYF,TGTGCCAGCAGCCCCCAGTCGGGACAGGGTCGCGAGCAGTACTTC
TRBJ2-7,TRBD1,NA,TRBV7-9,CASSPGTGAAYEQYF,TGTGCCAGCAGCCCGGGGACAGGGGCCGCCTACGAGCAGTACTTC
TRBJ1-2,TRBD1,NA,TRBV7-9,CASSLSDRGSRGYTF,TGTGCCAGCAGCTTATCCGACAGGGGATCTCGTGGCTACACCTTC
TRBJ2-1,NA,NA,TRBV6-1,CASSEVRQGGFYNEQFF,TGTGCCAGCAGTGAAGTTCGGCAGGGAGGTTTCTACAATGAGCAGTTCTTC
TRBJ1-2,NA,NA,TRBV11-2,CASSLEGLSGYTF,TGTGCCAGCAGCTTAGAGGGGCTTAGTGGCTACACCTTC
TRBJ2-7,TRBD1,NA,TRBV11-1,CASTRQGALGDEQYF,TGTGCCAGCACCAGACAGGGCGCCTTAGGGGACGAGCAGTACTTC
TRBJ1-6,NA,NA,TRBV7-7,CASSLMTANNSPLHF,TGTGCCAGCAGCTTAATGACAGCTAATAATTCACCCCTCCACTTT
TRBJ2-5,NA,once,TRBV5-4,CASSPLGQQETQYF,TGTGCCAGCAGCCCCCTGGGACAACAAGAGACCCAGTACTTC
TRBJ1-1,NA,NA,TRBV7-2,CASSPGGGGNTEAFF,TGTGCCAGCAGCCCCGGGGGTGGAGGCAACACTGAAGCTTTCTTT
TRBJ1-1,NA,NA,TRBV11-2,CASSLGAGLDTEAFF,TGTGCCAGCAGCTTAGGAGCAGGGTTGGACACTGAAGCTTTCTTT
TRBJ2-3,TRBD2,NA,TRBV7-2,CASSFRSGGNTDTQYF,TGTGCCAGCAGCTTCCGTAGCGGGGGTAACACAGATACGCAGTATTTT
TRBJ1-2,TRBD1,NA,TRBV6-6,CASTTDRGRNYGYTF,TGTGCCAGCACTACTGACAGGGGGCGCAACTATGGCTACACCTTC
TRBJ2-1,NA,NA,TRBV29-1,CSVVLRRTDTYNEQFF,TGCAGCGTTGTCCTTAGGCGGACAGATACCTACAATGAGCAGTTCTTC
TRBJ1-2,TRBD1,NA,TRBV7-9,CASSPTLGQGWYGYTF,TGTGCCAGCAGCCCCACACTTGGACAGGGATGGTATGGCTACACCTTC
TRBJ2-2,NA,NA,TRBV30,CAWSVEQGNTGELFF,TGTGCCTGGAGTGTCGAACAGGGGAACACCGGGGAGCTGTTTTTT
TRBJ2-5,TRBD2,NA,TRBV5-1,CASSSTSGGQETQYF,TGCGCCAGCAGCTCGACTAGCGGGGGACAGGAGACCCAGTACTTC
TRBJ2-1,NA,NA,TRBV7-7,CASSLAGGDYNEQFF,TGTGCCAGCAGCTTAGCGGGGGGCGATTACAATGAGCAGTTCTTC
TRBJ2-5,TRBD1,NA,TRBV18,CASSQNRGQKETQYF,TGTGCCAGCTCACAAAACAGGGGGCAGAAAGAGACCCAGTACTTC
TRBJ1-2,NA,NA,TRBV27,CASSLSAANYGYTF,TGTGCCAGCAGTTTATCAGCAGCCAACTATGGCTACACCTTC
TRBJ1-5,TRBD1,NA,TRBV7-8,CASSLGTGAGQPQHF,TGTGCCAGCAGCTTAGGGACAGGGGCGGGACAGCCCCAGCATTTT
TRBJ1-6,NA,NA,TRBV25-1,CASTGSWVNSPLHF,TGTGCCAGCACCGGATCGTGGGTGAATTCACCCCTCCACTTT
TRBJ1-4,TRBD1,few,TRBV7-9,CASSWTGGGEKLFF,TGTGCCAGCAGCTGGACAGGGGGAGGTGAAAAACTGTTTTTT
TRBJ2-5,TRBD2,NA,TRBV9,CASSAGLAEKETQYF,TGTGCCAGCAGCGCGGGACTAGCGGAGAAAGAGACCCAGTACTTC
TRBJ2-1,NA,NA,TRBV9,CASSVGLNEQFF,TGTGCCAGCAGCGTGGGTTTGAATGAGCAGTTCTTC
TRBJ1-1,NA,NA,TRBV10-3,CAISEEGPGTEAFF,TGTGCCATCAGTGAAGAGGGGCCGGGCACTGAAGCTTTCTTT
TRBJ1-2,NA,NA,TRBV9,CASSVGIGITNYGYTF,TGTGCCAGCAGCGTAGGAATCGGCATTACTAACTATGGCTACACCTTC
TRBJ1-5,NA,NA,TRBV7-6,CASSLESGNQPQHF,TGTGCCAGCAGCTTAGAATCAGGGAATCAGCCCCAGCATTTT
TRBJ2-7,TRBD1,NA,TRBV7-9,CASTGQGSYEQYF,TGTGCCAGCACCGGACAGGGATCCTACGAGCAGTACTTC
TRBJ1-4,NA,NA,TRBV11-2,CASSLGRGRNEKLFF,TGTGCCAGCAGCCTCGGGAGGGGCCGGAATGAAAAACTGTTTTTT
TRBJ2-2,TRBD1,NA,TRBV11-2,CASSHPGTGNTGELFF,TGTGCCAGCAGCCACCCCGGGACAGGGAACACCGGGGAGCTGTTTTTT
TRBJ1-4,NA,NA,TRBV5-6,CASSLDPETTEKLFF,TGTGCCAGCAGCTTGGACCCCGAGACTACTGAAAAACTGTTTTTT
TRBJ2-2,NA,NA,TRBV7-6,CASSPYGLGSGELFF,TGTGCCAGCAGCCCCTATGGTCTAGGCTCTGGGGAGCTGTTTTTT
TRBJ2-3,NA,once,TRBV5-8,CASSADGRGRDTQYF,TGTGCCAGCAGCGCCGACGGCAGGGGCAGGGATACGCAGTATTTT
TRBJ2-1,TRBD1,NA,TRBV4-2,CASSQAQGAQSDEQFF,TGTGCCAGCAGCCAAGCCCAGGGGGCGCAATCTGATGAGCAGTTCTTC
TRBJ1-4,NA,NA,TRBV5-1,CASSTTAGLPLTNEKLFF,TGCGCCAGCAGCACCACCGCGGGACTTCCCTTAACTAATGAAAAACTGTTTTTT
TRBJ2-7,NA,NA,TRBV4-2,CASSPASAYEQYF,TGTGCCAGCAGCCCGGCGTCGGCCTACGAGCAGTACTTC
TRBJ1-1,NA,once,TRBV4-3,CASSRYRTEAEAFF,TGCGCCAGCAGCCGCTACCGGACGGAAGCCGAAGCTTTCTTT
TRBJ1-1,NA,NA,TRBV7-5,CARSKALRVRLNTEAFF,TGTGCCAGAAGCAAAGCTCTTAGGGTTAGGTTGAACACTGAAGCTTTCTTT
TRBJ2-5,TRBD1,NA,TRBV7-9,CASSLETGFGETQYF,TGTGCCAGCAGCTTAGAGACAGGGTTTGGAGAGACCCAGTACTTC
TRBJ1-2,TRBD1,NA,TRBV7-3,CASSLQGAYGYTF,TGTGCCAGCAGCCTACAGGGGGCCTATGGCTACACCTTC
TRBJ2-7,TRBD1,NA,TRBV4-1,CASSQPKHRDRDYEQYF,TGCGCCAGCAGCCAACCTAAACATAGGGACAGGGACTACGAGCAGTACTTC
TRBJ1-3,NA,NA,TRBV9,CASSPPNETIYF,TGTGCCAGCAGCCCCCCTAACGAGACCATATATTTT
TRBJ2-1,NA,NA,TRBV10-1,CASSDGSWDNEQFF,TGCGCCAGCAGTGACGGGTCTTGGGACAATGAGCAGTTCTTC
TRBJ2-5,NA,NA,TRBV11-3,CASSLGATNQETQYF,TGTGCCAGCAGCTTAGGGGCTACTAACCAAGAGACCCAGTACTTC
TRBJ2-3,TRBD2,NA,TRBV11-2,CASTRGGMVTDTQYF,TGTGCCAGCACTCGGGGAGGGATGGTGACAGATACGCAGTATTTT
TRBJ1-2,NA,NA,TRBV19,CASSIGGVNGYGYTF,TGTGCCAGTAGTATAGGGGGAGTGAATGGCTATGGCTACACCTTC
TRBJ1-3,NA,NA,TRBV7-2,CASSLAGRSSGNTIYF,TGTGCCAGCAGCTTGGCAGGAAGAAGCTCTGGAAACACCATATATTTT
TRBJ2-7,TRBD1,NA,TRBV7-9,CASSLNLGWTGNSYEQYF,TGTGCCAGCAGCTTAAATTTGGGCTGGACAGGGAACTCCTACGAGCAGTACTTC
TRBJ1-6,TRBD1,NA,TRBV5-6,CASSPDRGGRPPLHF,TGTGCCAGCAGCCCAGACAGGGGTGGTCGGCCACCCCTCCACTTT
TRBJ2-7,TRBD2,NA,TRBV9,CASSASDRDYVDEQYF,TGTGCCAGCAGCGCCTCGGACCGGGACTACGTCGACGAGCAGTACTTC
TRBJ2-7,TRBD1,NA,TRBV30,CAWSADRDLEQYF,TGTGCCTGGAGTGCGGACAGGGACCTCGAGCAGTACTTC
TRBJ2-7,NA,NA,TRBV19,CASSIKGGPTEQYF,TGTGCCAGTAGTATTAAGGGAGGACCAACCGAGCAGTACTTC
TRBJ1-1,NA,few,TRBV10-3,CAISESGPNTEAFF,TGTGCCATCAGTGAAAGTGGGCCCAACACTGAAGCTTTCTTT
TRBJ1-2,NA,NA,TRBV6-5,CASSRDLSYTF,TGTGCCAGCAGTCGAGATTTGAGCTACACCTTC